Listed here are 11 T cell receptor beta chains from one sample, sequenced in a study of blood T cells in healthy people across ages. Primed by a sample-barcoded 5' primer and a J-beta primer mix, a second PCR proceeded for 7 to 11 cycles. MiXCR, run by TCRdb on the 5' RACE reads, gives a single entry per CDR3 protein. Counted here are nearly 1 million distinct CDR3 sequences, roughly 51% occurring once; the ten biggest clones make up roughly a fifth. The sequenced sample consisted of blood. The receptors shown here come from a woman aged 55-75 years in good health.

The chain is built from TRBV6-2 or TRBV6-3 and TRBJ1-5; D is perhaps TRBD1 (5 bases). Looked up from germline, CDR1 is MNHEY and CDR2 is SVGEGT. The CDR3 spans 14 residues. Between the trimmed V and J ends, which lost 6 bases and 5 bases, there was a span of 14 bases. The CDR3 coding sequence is TGTGCCAGCAGCTACCCGGGGGGTGATCAGCCCCAGCATTTT. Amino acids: CASSYPGGDQPQHF.

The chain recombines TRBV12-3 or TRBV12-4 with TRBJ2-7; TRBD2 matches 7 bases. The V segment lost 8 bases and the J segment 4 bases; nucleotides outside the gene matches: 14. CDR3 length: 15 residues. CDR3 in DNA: TGTGCCAGCCGCTCCCCCGGAGCGGGATTTTACGAGCAGTACTTC. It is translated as CASRSPGAGFYEQYF.

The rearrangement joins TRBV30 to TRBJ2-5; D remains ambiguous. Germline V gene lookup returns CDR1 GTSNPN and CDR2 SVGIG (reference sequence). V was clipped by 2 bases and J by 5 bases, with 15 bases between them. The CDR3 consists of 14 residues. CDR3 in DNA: TGTGCCTGGAGTATATACACTCACTCGGAGACCCAGTACTTC. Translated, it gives CAWSIYTHSETQYF.

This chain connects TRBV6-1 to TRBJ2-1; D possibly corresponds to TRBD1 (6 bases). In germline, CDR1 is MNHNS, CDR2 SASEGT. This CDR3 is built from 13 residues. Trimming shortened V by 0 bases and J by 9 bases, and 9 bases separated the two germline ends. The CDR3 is CASSEADSGEQFF. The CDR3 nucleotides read TGTGCCAGCAGTGAAGCGGACAGTGGTGAGCAGTTCTTC.

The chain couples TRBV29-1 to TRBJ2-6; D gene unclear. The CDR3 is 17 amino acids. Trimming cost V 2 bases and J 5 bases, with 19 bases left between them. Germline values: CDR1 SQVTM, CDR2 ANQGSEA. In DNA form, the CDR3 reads TGCAGCGTTGAATTTCTATCTTTGGTCCGATGGGCCAACGTCCTGACTTTC. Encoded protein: CSVEFLSLVRWANVLTF.

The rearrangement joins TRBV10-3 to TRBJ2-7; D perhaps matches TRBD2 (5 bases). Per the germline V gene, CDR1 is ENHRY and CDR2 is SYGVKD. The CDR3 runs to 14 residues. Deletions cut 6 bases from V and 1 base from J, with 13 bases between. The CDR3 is CAIRTRRMSYEQYF. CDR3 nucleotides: TGTGCCATCAGGACGAGGAGGATGTCCTACGAGCAGTACTTC.

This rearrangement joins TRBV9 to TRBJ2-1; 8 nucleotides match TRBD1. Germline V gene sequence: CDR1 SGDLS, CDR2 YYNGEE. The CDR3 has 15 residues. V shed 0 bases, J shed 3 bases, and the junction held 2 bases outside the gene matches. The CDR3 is CASSVGQGYYNEQFF. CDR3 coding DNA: TGTGCCAGCAGCGTAGGACAGGGGTACTACAATGAGCAGTTCTTC.

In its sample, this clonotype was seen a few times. The CDR3 region is CSVQGTVYEQYF. The CDR3 region has the DNA TGCAGCGTACAGGGGACAGTATACGAGCAGTACTTC. The chain links TRBV29-1 to TRBJ2-7; 7 nucleotides match TRBD1. Germline trimming cut 6 bases from V and 4 bases from J; bases unmatched to any gene: 6. The CDR3 totals 12 residues. Germline V gene lookup returns CDR1 SQVTM and CDR2 ANQGSEA.

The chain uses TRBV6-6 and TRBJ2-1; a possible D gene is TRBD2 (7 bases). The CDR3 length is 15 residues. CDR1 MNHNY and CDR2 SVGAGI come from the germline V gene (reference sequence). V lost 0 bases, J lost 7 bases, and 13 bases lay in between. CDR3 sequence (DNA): TGTGCCAGCAGTTACTCTAGGGGGACTACGAATGAGCAGTTCTTC. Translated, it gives CASSYSRGTTNEQFF.

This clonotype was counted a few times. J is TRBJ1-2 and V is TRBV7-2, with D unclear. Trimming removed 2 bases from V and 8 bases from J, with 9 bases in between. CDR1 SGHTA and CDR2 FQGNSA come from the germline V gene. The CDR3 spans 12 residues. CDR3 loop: CASSLLGSGYTF. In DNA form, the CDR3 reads TGTGCCAGCAGCTTACTTGGGAGCGGCTACACCTTC.

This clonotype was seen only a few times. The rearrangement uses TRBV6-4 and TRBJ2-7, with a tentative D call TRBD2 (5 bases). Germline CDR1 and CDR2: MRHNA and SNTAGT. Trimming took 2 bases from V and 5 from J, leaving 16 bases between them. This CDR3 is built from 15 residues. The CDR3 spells CASSDRAELKDEQYF. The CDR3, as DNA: TGTGCCAGCAGTGACCGAGCGGAACTAAAGGACGAGCAGTACTTC.